The rows below give T cell receptor beta chains drawn from one sample of a study of post-analysis software for immune sequencing data. TCRdb processed the PCR reads anew with MiXCR; each CDR3 protein has one entry. The data show hundreds of thousands of distinct CDR3 sequences, less than 40% seen once. Sample: blood. These receptors originate from a girl aged 5-17 years with multiple sclerosis. CDR3s include the opening cysteine and the closing phenylalanine or tryptophan. The D gene is left open where the match is weak. Size is omitted from some rows. Given values are once, few, many or a class for expanded clones.

clone_size	j_call	d_call	v_call	cdr3_nt	cdr3_aa
NA	TRBJ1-1	NA	TRBV2	TGTGCCAGCAGTGAAGGGTTGGCTCCCTTGGGCACTGAAGCTTTCTTT	CASSEGLAPLGTEAFF
few	TRBJ1-6	TRBD1	TRBV28	TGTGCCAGCAGTCAAAACCGGGACAGGGGCCTGATTTTCCACTTT	CASSQNRDRGLIFHF
NA	TRBJ1-1	TRBD1	TRBV12-3/TRBV12-4	TGTGCCAGCAGTCCGCGACAGGGGGCTAAGACTGAAGCTTTCTTT	CASSPRQGAKTEAFF
NA	TRBJ2-3	TRBD1	TRBV28	TGTGCCAGCAGTTCGGGACAGGGTGGGCCAGATACGCAGTATTTT	CASSSGQGGPDTQYF
NA	TRBJ2-4	NA	TRBV5-1	TGCGCCAGCAGAGGGGGGGAAAACATTCAGTACTTC	CASRGGENIQYF
NA	TRBJ1-4	TRBD1	TRBV7-2	TGTGCCAGCAGCTCCGACAGGGGTTGGGAAAAACTGTTTTTT	CASSSDRGWEKLFF
many	TRBJ2-3	NA	TRBV25-1	TGTGCCAGCAGGGCCCCACCGGGGAGCACAGATACGCAGTATTTT	CASRAPPGSTDTQYF
NA	TRBJ2-1	NA	TRBV20-1	TGCAGTGCTAGCCCTGTCGGGAGAGACAATGAGCAGTTCTTC	CSASPVGRDNEQFF
NA	TRBJ2-1	NA	TRBV5-8	TGTGCCAGCAGCTTGTCGCGGCGTGAGCAGTTCTTC	CASSLSRREQFF
many	TRBJ2-3	TRBD2	TRBV28	TGTGCCAGCAGTTCCCGGACTAGCGGGTGGAACACAGATACGCAGTATTTT	CASSSRTSGWNTDTQYF
few	TRBJ1-5	NA	TRBV7-2	TGTGCCAGCAGCTTATCTCTTGGTAAGCCCCAGCATTTT	CASSLSLGKPQHF
NA	TRBJ2-3	NA	TRBV29-1	TGCAGCGTGGACAAAGGAGAAGGAGGAGATACGCAGTATTTT	CSVDKGEGGDTQYF
many	TRBJ2-5	NA	TRBV13	TGTGCCAGCAGCTTAGGAACACCCGGGCCTCAAGAGACCCAGTACTTC	CASSLGTPGPQETQYF
NA	TRBJ2-1	NA	TRBV25-1	TGTGCCAGCAGTTCTGGGCTCAAGCAGTTCTTC	CASSSGLKQFF
few	TRBJ2-5	TRBD1	TRBV15	TGTGCCACCAGCGGACAGGGTGGCAATGAGCAGTACTTC	CATSGQGGNEQYF
NA	TRBJ2-2	NA	TRBV7-2	TGTGCCAGCAGCTTGGGCTGGAACACCGGGGAGCTGTTTTTT	CASSLGWNTGELFF
many	TRBJ1-2	NA	TRBV3-1	TGTGCCAGCAGCCAAGATGGACTTGTCGGGGGGGCCTATGGCTACACCTTC	CASSQDGLVGGAYGYTF
once	TRBJ2-4	NA	TRBV6-2/TRBV6-3	TGTGCCAGCAGTTACCCGGGGCAGGACGAGGACATTCAGTACTTC	CASSYPGQDEDIQYF
once	TRBJ2-3	TRBD2	TRBV3-1	TGTGCCAGCAGCCAAGAATTCCTAGCGGGATACACAGATACGCAGTATTTT	CASSQEFLAGYTDTQYF
many	TRBJ2-3	TRBD1	TRBV29-1	TGCAGCGTTGAAGACGAAAAGGACAGGGGGGGAGATACGCAGTATTTT	CSVEDEKDRGGDTQYF
NA	TRBJ2-1	NA	TRBV7-2	TGTGCCAGCAGCCAGGTCCGGGCTAGCCATGAGCAGTTCTTC	CASSQVRASHEQFF
few	TRBJ1-5	NA	TRBV2	TGTGCCAGCAGTGCCTCCGGGGGACGCAATCAGCCCCAGCATTTT	CASSASGGRNQPQHF
few	TRBJ2-2	NA	TRBV7-8	TGTGCCAGCAGCTTAGAACGCGTTCGCCTGAACACCGGGGAGCTGTTTTTT	CASSLERVRLNTGELFF
NA	TRBJ2-1	NA	TRBV4-1	TGCGCCAGCAGCCAAGCCTTGGGCAGAAATTACAATGAGCAGTTCTTC	CASSQALGRNYNEQFF
NA	TRBJ2-6	NA	TRBV9	TGTGCCAGCAGCCCATGGGGGGACTCTGGGGCCAACGTCCTGACTTTC	CASSPWGDSGANVLTF
NA	TRBJ2-7	TRBD1	TRBV5-1	TGCGCCAGCAGCTTCGGACAGGGGACCTACGAGCAGTACTTC	CASSFGQGTYEQYF
few	TRBJ2-3	TRBD1	TRBV3-1	TGTGCCAGCAGCCAAGATGAGGACAGGCGCCCCTTTAGCACAGATACGCAGTATTTT	CASSQDEDRRPFSTDTQYF
NA	TRBJ2-5	TRBD2	TRBV29-1	TGCAGCGCTACGACTAGCGGTATCTCGGGGACCCAGTACTTC	CSATTSGISGTQYF
NA	TRBJ2-4	NA	TRBV29-1	TGCAGCGTTCGGGGAATATCCCAAAACATTCAGTACTTC	CSVRGISQNIQYF
NA	TRBJ1-1	TRBD1	TRBV6-1	TGTGCCAGCACGGGATTGACAGGGGGCACTGAAGCTTGCTTT	CASTGLTGGTEACF
once	TRBJ2-1	NA	TRBV6-5	TGTGCCAGCAGTTACCGGGGGTTCTCCTACAATGAGCAGTTCTTC	CASSYRGFSYNEQFF
many	TRBJ1-2	NA	TRBV7-2	TGTGCCAGCAGCGTCGACAGGTTGACTAACTATGGCTACACCTTC	CASSVDRLTNYGYTF
many	TRBJ2-3	NA	TRBV5-1	TGCGCCAGCAGCACGCAAGGGTACACGGATACGCAGTATTTT	CASSTQGYTDTQYF
many	TRBJ2-6	NA	TRBV12-5	TGTGCTAGTGGTTTGGAGGTCAGACACTCTGGGGCCAACGTCCTGACTTTC	CASGLEVRHSGANVLTF
many	TRBJ1-1	NA	TRBV6-4	TGTGCCAGCAGTCCAAACAGGTACGCCACTGAAGCTTTCTTT	CASSPNRYATEAFF
NA	TRBJ2-7	NA	TRBV3-1	TGTGCCAGCAGCCAAGGGTCCTGGGGGTATTACGAGCAGTACTTC	CASSQGSWGYYEQYF
NA	TRBJ1-1	NA	TRBV7-2	TGTGCCAGCAGCAAAAACAGGGCGGGGACTGAAGCTTTCTTT	CASSKNRAGTEAFF
many	TRBJ1-2	NA	TRBV28	TGTGCCAGCAGTTTGAGGGGAATTGGCTATGGCTACACCTTC	CASSLRGIGYGYTF
NA	TRBJ1-2	TRBD1	TRBV7-8	TGTGCCAGCAGGCCCGGGACAGAGTATGGCTACACCTTC	CASRPGTEYGYTF
few	TRBJ2-1	NA	TRBV7-6	TGTGCCAGCAGCTTAGGGGCTCACAATGAGCAGTTCTTC	CASSLGAHNEQFF
many	TRBJ1-2	NA	TRBV4-1	TGCGCCAGCAGCCAAGAGGAACGAGGAGGCTACACCTTC	CASSQEERGGYTF
many	TRBJ2-3	TRBD2	TRBV5-1	TGCGCCAGCCTGCCCCGACCGACTAGCGGCAACACAGATACGCAGTATTTT	CASLPRPTSGNTDTQYF
few	TRBJ2-5	NA	TRBV6-6	TGTGCCAGCAGTACAAGCCAAGAGACCCAGTACTTC	CASSTSQETQYF
few	TRBJ2-7	NA	TRBV5-1	TGCGCCAGCAGCTTATATAGCGGAAATCTACCAATTAATGAGCAGTACTTC	CASSLYSGNLPINEQYF
many	TRBJ2-6	NA	TRBV3-1	TGTGCCAGCAGCCAAGGAGGCCCTCTCGGGGCCAACGTCCTGACTTTC	CASSQGGPLGANVLTF
NA	TRBJ1-4	NA	TRBV9	TGTGCCAGCAGCGTGGGGACATTAGGGGAAAAACTGTTTTTT	CASSVGTLGEKLFF
NA	TRBJ1-1	NA	TRBV5-5	TGTGCCAGCAGCTCGGCCGGGGGTCTAAACACTGAAGCTTTCTTT	CASSSAGGLNTEAFF
NA	TRBJ2-3	TRBD1	TRBV5-1	TGCGCCAGCAGCCCCGGGACAGATACGCTGTATTTT	CASSPGTDTLYF
NA	TRBJ2-3	TRBD2	TRBV28	TGTGCCAGCAGCCCAGCGGGAGGGGCAGATACGCAGTATTTT	CASSPAGGADTQYF
many	TRBJ2-3	NA	TRBV7-2	TGTGCCAGCAGCTTAGTCTCGACTAGCACAGATACGCAGTATTTT	CASSLVSTSTDTQYF